This T cell receptor (beta chain) is from a study of identical twins. Findings of the study overall: Low generation-probability sequences were in excess among twin-shared out-of-frame alpha sequences. A partial confounding effect on zero-insertion analyses could come from invariant MAIT and iNKT cells.

This clonotype has more than one count but fewer than ten. The antigen remains undetermined. In TCRdb, the 5' RACE reads were re-called with MiXCR into one record per CDR3 protein. Found here are approximately 700,000 distinct CDR3 sequences, 15% to 20% of them singletons; the top ten hold about an eighth. Germline loops: CDR1 SGDLS, CDR2 YYNGEE. The CDR3 runs to 16 residues. The J segment lost 3 bases and the V segment lost 2 bases, leaving 7 bases of the junction unmatched. These data were also reused for a study on T cells expressing NK-cell markers. That work states: An anti-gamma-delta TCR antibody confined sorting to alpha-beta TCR T cells across several of the experiments.

Source material: PBMCs. This sequence joins TRBV9 and TRBJ2-7; 11 bases align to TRBD2. The clonotype originates from a woman aged 18-30 years in good health. CDR3 sequence (DNA): TGTGCCAGCAGCGTGGACGGGACTAGCGGTAGCTACGAGCAGTACTTC. This sequence encodes CASSVDGTSGSYEQYF.